This T cell receptor beta chain was sequenced for a study of beta chain features in type 1 diabetes. Study in general: Analysis included 95 million to 140 million sorted cells drawn from all samples. The study's findings and limits: Reduced insertions and increased deletions marked VDJ junctions in type 1 diabetes patients. In every one of the four CD4+ subsets, TCRB CDR3s were moderately but significantly shorter in Type 1 diabetes patients.

A note on this clone: What it binds is unknown.

The CDR3 totals 17 residues. CDR1 and CDR2 (germline): MDHEN, SYDVKM. The V and J ends lost 4 bases and 6 bases, in that order; junction bases with no gene match: 15. All of the sorted populations showed purity greater than 95%. Every bit of the isolated RNA underwent reverse transcription, so sequencing read expressed TCRB transcripts. Clones were sequenced by immunoSEQ multiplex PCR, and TCRdb holds only the in-frame ones, with some missing. The sample holds 150,000 or so clones, approximately 9.2% seen once. The source of this sequence is a young man in good health. The chain uses TRBV28 and TRBJ2-1; 7 nucleotides agree with TRBD1. Sequenced: central memory CD4+ T cells from blood. CDR3 sequence (DNA): TGTGCCAGCAGTTCACCACCAGGGGGTTCGGGATCCAATGAGCAGTTCTTC. It translates to CASSSPPGGSGSNEQFF.